The text below deals with one T cell receptor beta chain. Germline trimming cut 3 bases from V and 2 bases from J; bases unmatched to any gene: 7. The CDR3 covers 16 residues. Germline values: CDR1 SGHTA, CDR2 FQGTGA. This sample was taken from a study of blood T cell repertoires in COVID-19. Study context: The United States, Italy and Spain were the sources of the acute and convalescent COVID-19 samples.

In the authors' methods: Reference gene primer amplification gave nucleated cell count estimates. Here immunoSEQ multiplex PCR was the method, and the copy in TCRdb shows in-frame clones only, minus some. D and trimming were read from the DNA, whereas the V and J calls and clone size are those reported in that table. The repertoire holds under 200,000 clones, with around 83% as singletons. Sequenced: peripheral blood. The chain links TRBV7-3 to TRBJ2-5; 9 bases match TRBD2. This sequence was found in a woman in her 70s who had recovered from COVID-19. The CDR3 region has the DNA TGTGCCAGCAGCTTGGGGCTAGCGGGACGACAAGAGACCCAGTACTTC. It encodes CASSLGLAGRQETQYF.